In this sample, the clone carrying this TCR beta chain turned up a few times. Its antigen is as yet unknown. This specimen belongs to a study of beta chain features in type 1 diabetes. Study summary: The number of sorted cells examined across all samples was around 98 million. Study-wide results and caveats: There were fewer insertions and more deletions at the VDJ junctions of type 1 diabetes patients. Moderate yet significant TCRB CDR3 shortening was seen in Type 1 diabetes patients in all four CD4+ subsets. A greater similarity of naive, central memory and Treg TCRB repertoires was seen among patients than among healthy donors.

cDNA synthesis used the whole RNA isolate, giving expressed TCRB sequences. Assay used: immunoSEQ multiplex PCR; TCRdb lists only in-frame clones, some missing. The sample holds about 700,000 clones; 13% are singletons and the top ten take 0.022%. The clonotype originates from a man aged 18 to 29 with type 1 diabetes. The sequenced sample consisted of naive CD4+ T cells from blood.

The DNA of the CDR3 is TGTGCCTGGAGCGCGGGGCAGGAAGCTTTCTTT. It encodes CAWSAGQEAFF. J is TRBJ1-1 and V is TRBV30; a weak D match, TRBD1 (5 bases). The CDR3 is 11 residues long. Trimming shortened V by 3 bases and J by 8 bases, and 10 bases separated the two germline ends. Germline-derived CDR1 and CDR2 are GTSNPN and SVGIG (reference sequence).